This T cell receptor beta chain was sequenced for a study of cytomegalovirus exposure and HLA in healthy donors. Study summary: It was reported in a later analysis that the 100 to 150 validation repertoires used the same platform as the 666 first-cohort repertoires.

With respect to this clone: Its antigen is currently unknown.

V trimming: 6 bases; J trimming: 2 bases; junction bases outside the gene matches: 4. Germline V gene sequence: CDR1 SNHLY, CDR2 FYNNEI. The CDR3 spans 15 residues. Generated by immunoSEQ multiplex PCR, the TCRdb table keeps only in-frame clones and is missing some. The table lists roughly 180,000 clones, 86% of them singletons. Study-wide results and caveats: Rare TCR sequences dominated, though some public TCRs recurred in many donors.

The donors were in the approximately 120-subject validation cohort, distinct from the roughly 720-subject first cohort. Sequencing input: PBMCs. The clonotype was recovered from a man aged 30-40 years in good health and CMV-seropositive. The V call is TRBV2, the J call TRBJ2-6; 7 bases are shared with TRBD1. The CDR3 reads CASRPDRAGANVLTF. The CDR3 bases are TGTGCCAGCAGGCCAGACAGGGCTGGGGCCAACGTCCTGACTTTC.